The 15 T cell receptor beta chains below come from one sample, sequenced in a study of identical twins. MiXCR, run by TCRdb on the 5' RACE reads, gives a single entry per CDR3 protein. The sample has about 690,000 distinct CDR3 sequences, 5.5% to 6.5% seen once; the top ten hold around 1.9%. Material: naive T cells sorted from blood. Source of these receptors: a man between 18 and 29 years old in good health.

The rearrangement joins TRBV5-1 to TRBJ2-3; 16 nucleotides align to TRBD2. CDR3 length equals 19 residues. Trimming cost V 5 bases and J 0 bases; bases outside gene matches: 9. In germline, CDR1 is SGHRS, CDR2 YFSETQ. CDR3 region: CASRPGLAGGKPSTDTQYF. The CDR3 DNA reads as TGCGCCAGCAGACCGGGACTAGCGGGAGGGAAACCTAGCACAGATACGCAGTATTTT.

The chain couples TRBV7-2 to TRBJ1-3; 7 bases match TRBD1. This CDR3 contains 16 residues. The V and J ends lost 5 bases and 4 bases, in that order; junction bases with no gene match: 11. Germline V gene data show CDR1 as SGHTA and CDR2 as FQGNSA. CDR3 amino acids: CASSVIRDRVGNTIYF. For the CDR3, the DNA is TGTGCCAGCAGCGTAATCCGAGACAGGGTCGGAAACACCATATATTTT.

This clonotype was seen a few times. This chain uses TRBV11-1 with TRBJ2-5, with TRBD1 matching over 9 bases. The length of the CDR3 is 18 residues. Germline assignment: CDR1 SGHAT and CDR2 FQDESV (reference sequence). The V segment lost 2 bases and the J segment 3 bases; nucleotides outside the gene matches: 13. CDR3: CASSLLTPGTGKEETQYF. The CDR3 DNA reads TGTGCCAGCAGCTTATTAACTCCCGGGACAGGGAAGGAAGAGACCCAGTACTTC.

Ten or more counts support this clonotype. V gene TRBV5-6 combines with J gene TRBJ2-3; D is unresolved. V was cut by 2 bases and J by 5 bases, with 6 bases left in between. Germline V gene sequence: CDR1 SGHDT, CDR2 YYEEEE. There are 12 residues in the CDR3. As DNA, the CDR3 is TGTGCCAGCAGCTTTCTACGAGATACGCAGTATTTT. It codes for CASSFLRDTQYF. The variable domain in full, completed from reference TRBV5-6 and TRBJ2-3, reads DAGVTQSPTHLIKTRGQQVTLRCSPKSGHDTVSWYQQALGQGPQFIFQYYEEEERQRGNFPDRFSGHQFPNYSSELNVNALLLGDSALYLCASSFLRDTQYFGPGTRLTVL.

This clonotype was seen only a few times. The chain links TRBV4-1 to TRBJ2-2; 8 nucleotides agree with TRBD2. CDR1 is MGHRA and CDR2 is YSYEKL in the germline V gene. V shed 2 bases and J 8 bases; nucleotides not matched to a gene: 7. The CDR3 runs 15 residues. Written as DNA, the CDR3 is TGCGCCAGCAGCCAACCTCCGGGACTAGGGGGGGAGCTGTTTTTT. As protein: CASSQPPGLGGELFF.

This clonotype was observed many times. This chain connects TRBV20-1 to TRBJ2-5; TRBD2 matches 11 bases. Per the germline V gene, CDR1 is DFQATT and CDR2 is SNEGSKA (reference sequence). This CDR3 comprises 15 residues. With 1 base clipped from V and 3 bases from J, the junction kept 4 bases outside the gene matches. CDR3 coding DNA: TGCAGTGCTAGAGTAACTAGCGGGAGAGAAGAGACCCAGTACTTC. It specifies CSARVTSGREETQYF.

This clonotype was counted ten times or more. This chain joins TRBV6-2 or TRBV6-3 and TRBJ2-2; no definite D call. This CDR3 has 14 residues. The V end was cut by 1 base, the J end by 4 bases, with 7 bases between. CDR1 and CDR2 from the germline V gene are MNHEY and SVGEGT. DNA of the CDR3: TGTGCCAGCAGTTACTTACTTCTCACCGGGGAGCTGTTTTTT. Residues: CASSYLLLTGELFF.

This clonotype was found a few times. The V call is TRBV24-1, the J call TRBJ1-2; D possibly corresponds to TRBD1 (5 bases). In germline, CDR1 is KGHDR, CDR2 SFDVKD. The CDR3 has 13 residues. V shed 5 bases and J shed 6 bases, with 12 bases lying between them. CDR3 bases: TGTGCCACCAGTGGAACAGGCCCTGATGGCTACACCTTC. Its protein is CATSGTGPDGYTF.

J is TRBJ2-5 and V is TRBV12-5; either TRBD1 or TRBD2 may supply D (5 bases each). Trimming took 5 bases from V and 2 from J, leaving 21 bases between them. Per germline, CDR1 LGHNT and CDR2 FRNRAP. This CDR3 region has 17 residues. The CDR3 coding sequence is TGTGCTAGTGGTCCACCTGGGAGCGACAGAGAACAAGAGACCCAGTACTTC. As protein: CASGPPGSDREQETQYF.

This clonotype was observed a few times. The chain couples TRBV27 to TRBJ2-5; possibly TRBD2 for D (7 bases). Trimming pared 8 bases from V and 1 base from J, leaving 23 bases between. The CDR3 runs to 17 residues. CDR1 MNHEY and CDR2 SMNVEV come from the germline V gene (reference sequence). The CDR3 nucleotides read TGTGCCAGCGCATATGGCGAAGGGGGGGCCCTCCAAGAGACCCAGTACTTC. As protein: CASAYGEGGALQETQYF.

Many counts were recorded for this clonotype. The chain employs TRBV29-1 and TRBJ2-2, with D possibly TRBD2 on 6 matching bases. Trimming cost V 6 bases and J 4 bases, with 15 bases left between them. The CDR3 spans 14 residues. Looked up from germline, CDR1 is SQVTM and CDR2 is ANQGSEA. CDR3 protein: CSVIRDSGTGELFF. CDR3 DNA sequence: TGCAGCGTGATCCGGGACTCGGGCACCGGGGAGCTGTTTTTT.

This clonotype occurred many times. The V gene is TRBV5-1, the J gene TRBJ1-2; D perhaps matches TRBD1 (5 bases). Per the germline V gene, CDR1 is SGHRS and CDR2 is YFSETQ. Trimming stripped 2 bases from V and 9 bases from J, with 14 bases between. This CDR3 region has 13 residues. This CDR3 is CASSFQDHRSYTF. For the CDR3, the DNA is TGCGCCAGCAGCTTTCAGGACCACAGGAGCTACACCTTC.

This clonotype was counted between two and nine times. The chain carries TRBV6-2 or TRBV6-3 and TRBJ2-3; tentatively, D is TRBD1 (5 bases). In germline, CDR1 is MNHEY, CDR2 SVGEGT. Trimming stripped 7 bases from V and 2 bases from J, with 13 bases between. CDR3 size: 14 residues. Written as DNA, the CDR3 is TGTGCCAGCAATTGGGCAGGGTCCACAGATACGCAGTATTTT. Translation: CASNWAGSTDTQYF.

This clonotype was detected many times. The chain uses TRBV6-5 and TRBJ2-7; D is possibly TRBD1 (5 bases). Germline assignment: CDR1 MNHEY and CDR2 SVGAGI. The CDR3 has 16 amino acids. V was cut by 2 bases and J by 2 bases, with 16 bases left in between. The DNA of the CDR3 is TGTGCCAGCAGTTACACAAGGACATCAGGACCCTACGAGCAGTACTTC. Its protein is CASSYTRTSGPYEQYF.

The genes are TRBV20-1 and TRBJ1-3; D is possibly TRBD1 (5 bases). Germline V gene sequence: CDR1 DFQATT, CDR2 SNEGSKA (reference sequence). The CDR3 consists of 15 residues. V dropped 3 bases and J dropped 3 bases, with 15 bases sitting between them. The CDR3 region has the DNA TGCAGTGCTAGTCCCGGGACGTCGAATGGAAACACCATATATTTT. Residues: CSASPGTSNGNTIYF.